Listed below are T cell receptor beta chains from one sample, sequenced in a study of PD-1 blockade in classical Hodgkin lymphoma. The data were produced by immunoSEQ multiplex PCR, yet TCRdb's version contains in-frame clones alone and is incomplete. The repertoire consists of approximately 22,000 clones, with 72% occurring once and the leading ten covering around 1.3%. Sequenced here: CD4+ T cells from blood, sampled before the fourth cycle of nivolumab. The source is a human donor with classical Hodgkin lymphoma. Both conserved end residues are part of each CDR3. Each record gives: D gene, clone size, CDR3 length, J gene, V gene, CDR3 protein, CDR3 DNA. A D gene is named only where the DNA matches it firmly. Clone size is given for some rows only: seen once, a few or many times, or a class if the clone is expanded.

-,-,14,TRBJ2-1,TRBV30,CAWTVRTSYNEQFF,TGTGCCTGGACAGTCCGGACTTCCTACAATGAGCAGTTCTTC
TRBD2,-,15,TRBJ2-5,TRBV5-4,CASSSPRTSLETQYF,TGTGCCAGCAGCTCACCACGGACTAGCTTGGAGACCCAGTACTTC
TRBD1,-,13,TRBJ2-3,TRBV29-1,CSVGQGAGDTQYF,TGCAGCGTTGGTCAGGGGGCTGGAGATACGCAGTATTTT
TRBD1,-,13,TRBJ1-1,TRBV11-2,CASSMGQGAEAFF,TGTGCCAGCAGCATGGGACAGGGGGCTGAAGCTTTCTTT
-,-,17,TRBJ1-4,TRBV18,CASSPSLGRATNEKLFF,TGTGCCAGCTCACCGTCCTTGGGGAGAGCAACTAATGAAAAACTGTTTTTT
-,-,16,TRBJ1-2,TRBV27,CASKLLSGSWIYGYTF,TGTGCCAGCAAGCTCCTATCGGGGTCGTGGATTTATGGCTACACCTTC
TRBD1,-,15,TRBJ1-2,TRBV4-2,CASSVVSGGRPGYTF,TGTGCCAGCAGCGTGGTATCAGGGGGCCGACCTGGCTACACCTTC
-,-,13,TRBJ1-1,TRBV29-1,CSVSSELNTEAFF,TGCAGCGTTTCGTCAGAACTGAACACTGAAGCTTTCTTT
TRBD2,-,17,TRBJ2-1,TRBV7-2,CASSLAHGGGASDEQFF,TGTGCCAGCAGCTTAGCGCACGGCGGGGGGGCCTCGGATGAGCAGTTCTTC
TRBD1,-,16,TRBJ2-6,TRBV7-3,CASSSQGAQGANVLTF,TGTGCCAGCAGCTCACAGGGGGCTCAAGGGGCCAACGTCCTGACTTTC
-,-,16,TRBJ1-2,TRBV7-9,CASSLALGGGTYGYTF,TGTGCCAGCAGCTTAGCGTTGGGGGGAGGGACCTATGGCTACACCTTC
-,once,14,TRBJ2-7,TRBV28,CATLDRSFSYEQYF,TGTGCCACCCTGGACCGCTCTTTCTCCTACGAGCAGTACTTC
TRBD2,-,16,TRBJ2-7,TRBV19,CASSISAGANSYEQYF,TGTGCCAGTAGTATCTCAGCGGGGGCGAATTCCTACGAGCAGTACTTC
-,-,14,TRBJ1-5,TRBV2,CASSGYRGNQPQHF,TGTGCCAGCAGTGGGTACAGGGGCAATCAGCCCCAGCATTTT
-,-,15,TRBJ2-3,TRBV6-1,CASSELVYSTDTQYF,TGTGCCAGCAGTGAACTAGTTTATTCCACAGATACGCAGTATTTT
-,-,10,TRBJ2-1,TRBV20-1,CSAVTKEQFF,TGCAGTGCTGTTACCAAGGAGCAGTTCTTC
TRBD1,-,12,TRBJ2-5,TRBV6-1,CASSGQGETQYF,TGTGCCAGCAGTGGACAGGGTGAGACCCAGTACTTC
-,-,18,TRBJ2-1,TRBV27,CASSSGLGGFRSYNEQFF,TGTGCCAGCAGTTCAGGATTGGGGGGTTTTCGGTCCTACAATGAGCAGTTCTTC
TRBD1,-,14,TRBJ1-6,TRBV5-1,CASSLQGDNSPLHF,TGCGCCAGCAGCCTACAGGGGGATAATTCACCCCTCCACTTT
-,-,16,TRBJ1-1,TRBV6-5,CASSYFRIRGDTEAFF,TGTGCCAGCAGTTACTTTAGGATTCGGGGGGACACTGAAGCTTTCTTT
TRBD1,few,14,TRBJ1-5,TRBV6-1,CASVTGQGNQPQHF,TGTGCCAGTGTTACCGGACAGGGAAATCAGCCCCAGCATTTT
-,-,13,TRBJ2-5,TRBV10-3,CAITPSSQETQYF,TGTGCCATCACGCCGTCCTCACAAGAGACCCAGTACTTC
TRBD2,few,13,TRBJ2-1,TRBV30,CAGLAGGEGEQFF,TGTGCCGGATTAGCGGGGGGGGAGGGAGAGCAGTTCTTC
TRBD1,-,16,TRBJ2-2,TRBV19,CASQARGLEGRGELFF,TGTGCCAGCCAAGCCAGGGGGCTAGAGGGTCGTGGGGAGCTGTTTTTT
-,-,15,TRBJ1-1,TRBV7-8,CASSLAKPGQRKAFF,TGTGCCAGCAGCTTAGCGAAGCCGGGACAAAGGAAAGCTTTCTTT
-,-,12,TRBJ1-3,TRBV29-1,CSGGDSGNTIYF,TGCAGCGGGGGGGACTCTGGAAACACCATATATTTT
TRBD1,-,13,TRBJ1-2,TRBV14,CASSSTGELGYTF,TGTGCCAGCTCCAGCACAGGGGAATTGGGCTACACCTTC
-,few,15,TRBJ2-7,TRBV5-4,CASSLGQGQMGEQYF,TGTGCCAGCAGCTTGGGGCAGGGCCAAATGGGCGAGCAGTACTTC
TRBD1,once,17,TRBJ2-7,TRBV19,CASSIGAAQGVSYEQYF,TGTGCCAGTAGTATCGGCGCCGCTCAGGGGGTCTCCTACGAGCAGTACTTC
TRBD1,-,15,TRBJ1-5,TRBV7-9,CASSLGDRANQPQHF,TGTGCCAGCAGCTTAGGGGACAGGGCGAATCAGCCCCAGCATTTT
-,-,15,TRBJ1-4,TRBV13,CASSLGATGREKLFF,TGTGCCAGCAGCTTAGGTGCCACCGGAAGGGAAAAACTGTTTTTT
TRBD2,-,17,TRBJ2-5,TRBV4-1,CASSHFPSGGLQETQYF,TGCGCCAGCAGCCATTTTCCCAGCGGGGGGCTCCAAGAGACCCAGTACTTC
-,-,13,TRBJ1-5,TRBV5-6,CASSLGTDQPQHF,TGTGCCAGCAGCTTGGGGACAGATCAGCCCCAGCATTTT
-,few,14,TRBJ2-7,TRBV6-1,CASSERGRGGEQYF,TGTGCCAGCAGTGAAAGGGGCAGGGGCGGCGAGCAGTACTTC
-,medium-sized,14,TRBJ1-3,TRBV5-1,CASSWDGIGNTIYF,TGCGCCAGCAGCTGGGACGGGATAGGAAACACCATATATTTT
-,few,12,TRBJ2-1,TRBV7-2,CASSLEVQVKVF,TGTGCCAGCAGCTTAGAGGTACAGGTCAAGGTCTTC
TRBD1,-,16,TRBJ2-2,TRBV18,CASSQTGTGLSGELFF,TGTGCCAGCTCACAAACCGGGACAGGGCTAAGCGGGGAGCTGTTTTTT
TRBD1,-,14,TRBJ1-1,TRBV6-5,CASSQPGGRTEAFF,TGTGCCAGCAGTCAACCAGGGGGCCGAACTGAAGCTTTCTTT
-,-,14,TRBJ1-5,TRBV15,CATKMDTSNPPQHF,TGTGCCACCAAGATGGACACGAGTAACCCGCCCCAGCATTTT
-,-,17,TRBJ1-4,TRBV19,CASSDSAFQLSNEKLFF,TGTGCCAGTAGTGACAGTGCGTTCCAGCTTTCTAATGAAAAACTGTTTTTT
-,-,15,TRBJ1-4,TRBV19,CASSSTAATNEKLFF,TGTGCCAGTAGTAGCACAGCTGCAACTAATGAAAAACTGTTTTTT
TRBD1,-,15,TRBJ2-1,TRBV10-1,CASSRDRAGYNEQFF,TGCGCCAGCAGCCGGGACAGGGCGGGGTACAATGAGCAGTTCTTC
-,-,14,TRBJ2-2,TRBV18,CASSPLQNTGELFF,TGTGCCAGCTCACCACTCCAGAACACCGGGGAGCTGTTTTTT
-,few,16,TRBJ1-4,TRBV5-1,CASSFFAGPDGEKLFF,TGCGCCAGCAGCTTTTTTGCGGGCCCTGACGGGGAAAAACTGTTTTTT
-,-,13,TRBJ2-7,TRBV4-1,CASPPGSSYEQYF,TGCGCCAGCCCCCCAGGGAGCTCCTACGAGCAGTACTTC
-,-,14,TRBJ1-1,TRBV7-6,CASSLGVGFTEAFF,TGTGCCAGCAGCTTAGGGGTCGGATTCACTGAAGCTTTCTTT
-,-,16,TRBJ1-3,TRBV5-1,CASSLAGWASGNTIYF,TGCGCCAGCAGCTTGGCCGGGTGGGCGTCTGGAAACACCATATATTTT
TRBD2,-,14,TRBJ2-5,TRBV11-2,CASSVGTSDETQYF,TGTGCCAGCAGCGTCGGGACTAGCGACGAGACCCAGTACTTC
-,few,14,TRBJ1-2,TRBV5-1,CASSLSPGNYGYTF,TGCGCCAGCAGCTTGTCCCCAGGGAACTATGGCTACACCTTC
-,few,16,TRBJ2-5,TRBV27,CASSTRNKKYQETQYF,TGTGCCAGCAGTACCAGGAACAAAAAGTACCAAGAGACCCAGTACTTC
-,-,13,TRBJ2-7,TRBV7-9,CASSLEAGVEQYF,TGTGCCAGCAGCTTGGAGGCAGGGGTCGAGCAGTACTTC
-,few,15,TRBJ1-2,TRBV9,CASSVDRVHSYGYTF,TGTGCCAGCAGCGTAGACAGGGTGCATTCCTATGGCTACACCTTC
TRBD1,-,15,TRBJ2-7,TRBV5-1,CASSPDRGLSYEQYF,TGCGCCAGCAGTCCGGACAGGGGCCTTTCCTACGAGCAGTACTTC
-,-,17,TRBJ1-3,TRBV7-9,CASSLSINRVSGNTIYF,TGTGCCAGCAGCTTATCAATTAACAGGGTCTCTGGAAACACCATATATTTT
TRBD2,-,16,TRBJ2-3,TRBV11-1,CASSHSGERGMHTQYF,TGTGCCAGCAGCCACAGCGGGGAGCGGGGGATGCATACGCAGTATTTT